This T cell receptor (beta chain) was identified in a study of T cells after yellow fever vaccination. This clonotype was picked up many times. Antigen unknown. Study findings and constraints: A faster peak, day 5 versus 15, was reached by the weaker secondary response.

The CDR3 runs 13 residues. Trimming cost V 6 bases and J 8 bases; bases outside gene matches: 8. TCRdb passed the 5' RACE reads through MiXCR, listing each CDR3 protein once. The data hold approximately 240,000 distinct CDR3 sequences, with 3.6% observed a single time. V and J are TRBV12-3 or TRBV12-4 and TRBJ2-5, with 8 bases that match TRBD1. The source material was PBMCs, sampled 15 days after the yellow fever booster vaccination. The TCR comes from a man aged 18 to 29 who received the YFV17D yellow fever vaccine. The CDR3 nucleotides read TGTGCCAGCAGCTCCCGGACAGGGATAACCCAGTACTTC. It encodes CASSSRTGITQYF.